Listed here are 18 T cell receptor beta chains from one sample, sequenced in a study of beta chain features in type 1 diabetes. Since all of the isolated RNA was reverse transcribed, expressed TCRB transcripts were what got sequenced. Clones were read by immunoSEQ multiplex PCR, and TCRdb kept only the in-frame ones, dropping some. The data show 500,000 to 700,000 clones, 15% to 18% seen once. The specimen sequenced was naive CD4+ T cells from blood. These TCRs come from a man aged 18 to 29 in good health.

In its sample, this clone was seen a few times. The chain has TRBV18 and TRBJ2-2; no clear D. The V and J ends lost 5 bases and 1 base respectively, with 11 bases between them. Germline V CDR1 and CDR2: KGHSH, LQKENI. The CDR3 has 15 amino acids. CDR3 in amino acids: CASSIKNGNTGELFF. CDR3 DNA: TGTGCCAGCTCAATAAAAAACGGGAACACCGGGGAGCTGTTTTTT.

The V gene is TRBV27, the J gene TRBJ2-6, with 11 bases aligning to TRBD1. This CDR3 has 18 amino acids. CDR1 and CDR2 (germline): MNHEY, SMNVEV (reference sequence). The V and J ends lost 2 bases and 2 bases, in that order; junction bases with no gene match: 5. CDR3 coding DNA: TGTGCCAGCAGTTTAAAAGGACAGGGGGCTACTGGGGCCAACGTCCTGACTTTC. Translated: CASSLKGQGATGANVLTF.

The rearrangement links TRBV7-3 to TRBJ2-5; the D is unclear. Deletions cut 2 bases from V and 5 bases from J, with 9 bases between. Germline V CDR1 and CDR2: SGHTA, FQGTGA. The CDR3 is made up of 13 amino acids. CDR3 bases: TGTGCCAGCAGCTTAGGTTGGGTGGAGACCCAGTACTTC. Its protein is CASSLGWVETQYF.

This clone was seen a handful of times. This rearrangement joins TRBV29-1 to TRBJ2-7; D ambiguous. CDR3 length: 11 residues. Trimming shortened V by 7 bases and J by 3 bases, and 10 bases separated the two germline ends. Germline loops: CDR1 SQVTM, CDR2 ANQGSEA. CDR3: CSASRNYEQYF. The CDR3 DNA sequence: TGCAGCGCCAGTCGAAACTACGAGCAGTACTTC.

The V call is TRBV7-2, the J call TRBJ2-3; maybe TRBD1 (5 bases). The V end was cut by 1 base, the J end by 3 bases, with 11 bases between. In germline, CDR1 is SGHTA, CDR2 FQGNSA. The CDR3 has 15 residues. The CDR3 DNA follows: TGTGCCAGCAGCTTAGTCCGTCAGGGAACAGATACGCAGTATTTT. It is translated as CASSLVRQGTDTQYF.

V usage is TRBV13 and J usage is TRBJ2-3; a weak D match, TRBD2 (6 bases). The germline CDR1 and CDR2 sequences are PRHDT and FYEKMQ (reference sequence). Trimming took 1 base from V and 0 from J, leaving 11 bases between them. The CDR3 covers 16 residues. The CDR3 sequence is CASSLAGALSTDTQYF. The CDR3 region has the DNA TGTGCCAGCAGCTTAGCGGGAGCCCTTAGCACAGATACGCAGTATTTT.

The chain links TRBV5-1 to TRBJ2-3; 10 bases match TRBD1. The germline CDR1 and CDR2 sequences are SGHRS and YFSETQ. Trimming removed 4 bases from V and 6 bases from J; junction bases left unmatched: 5. CDR3 length equals 14 residues. This chain's CDR3 is CASSVGQGYDTQYF. The CDR3 nucleotides read TGCGCCAGCAGCGTGGGACAGGGGTACGATACGCAGTATTTT.

A note on this clone: Additional DNA sequences in this sample encode the identical CDR3. The DNA for the CDR3 is TGTGCCAGCAGTTACTCGACCGGGGGATCCTACGAGCAGTACTTC. Translation gives CASSYSTGGSYEQYF. The chain carries TRBV6-5 and TRBJ2-7; D might be TRBD2 (6 bases). Per the germline V gene, CDR1 is MNHEY and CDR2 is SVGAGI. The CDR3 is 15 residues long. Trimming removed 0 bases from V and 1 base from J, with 10 bases in between.

The chain employs TRBV18 and TRBJ1-1; D uncertain. The length of the CDR3 is 13 residues. Per the germline V gene, CDR1 is KGHSH and CDR2 is LQKENI. Deletions cut 2 bases from V and 4 bases from J, with 8 bases between. The CDR3 loop reads CASSPAAITEAFF. CDR3 bases: TGTGCCAGCTCACCAGCGGCGATCACTGAAGCTTTCTTT.

In its sample, this clone was seen a few times. The chain carries TRBV7-9 and TRBJ2-7, with D perhaps TRBD2 (5 bases). V was trimmed by 4 bases and J by 3 bases, leaving 10 bases between them. Germline V CDR1 and CDR2: SEHNR, FQNEAQ (reference sequence). The length of the CDR3 is 13 residues. For the CDR3, the DNA is TGTGCCAGCAGCTCCCGACGGGGCTACGAGCAGTACTTC. It encodes CASSSRRGYEQYF.

The gene calls are TRBV7-9 and TRBJ2-7, with TRBD2 identical over 11 bases. V was pared by 5 bases and J by 9 bases, with 3 bases of the junction left unmatched. Germline assignment: CDR1 SEHNR and CDR2 FQNEAQ (reference sequence). The CDR3 loop spans 12 amino acids. DNA for the CDR3: TGTGCCAGCAGCCCACTAGCGGGAGTGCAGTACTTC. Its protein is CASSPLAGVQYF.

This chain links TRBV27 with TRBJ1-1, with unresolved D. The CDR3 loop spans 14 amino acids. Germline CDR1 and CDR2: MNHEY and SMNVEV (reference sequence). V was clipped by 2 bases and J by 0 bases, with 7 bases between them. CDR3 nucleotide sequence: TGTGCCAGCAGTTTAAGGATCATGAACACTGAAGCTTTCTTT. As protein: CASSLRIMNTEAFF.

The J gene is TRBJ2-1, the V gene TRBV4-1; perhaps D is TRBD1 or TRBD2 (5 bases each). V dropped 0 bases and J dropped 3 bases, with 12 bases sitting between them. From germline, CDR1 is MGHRA and CDR2 YSYEKL. The CDR3 length is 16 residues. For the CDR3, the DNA is TGCGCCAGCAGCCAAGATGGCAGGGCGGGCTACAATGAGCAGTTCTTC. It codes for CASSQDGRAGYNEQFF.

V gene TRBV7-8 combines with J gene TRBJ1-1; 9 nucleotides match TRBD1. There are 15 residues in the CDR3. Germline-derived CDR1 and CDR2 are SGHVS and FQNEAQ. V lost 4 bases, J lost 10 bases, and 13 bases stayed unmatched. The DNA for the CDR3 is TGTGCCAGCAGCTATAGGGGACAGGGTCATTCGGGAGCTTTCTTT. This sequence encodes CASSYRGQGHSGAFF.

This clone has more than one count but fewer than ten. The chain recombines TRBV5-5 with TRBJ2-7, with D hard to call. The ends were cut back, 4 bases at V and 3 bases at J, with 8 bases in the middle. CDR1 SGHKS and CDR2 YYEKEE come from the germline V gene (reference sequence). The CDR3 runs to 12 residues. The CDR3 reads CASSVIHYEQYF. DNA of the CDR3: TGTGCCAGCAGCGTAATCCACTACGAGCAGTACTTC.

This clone was observed once. This sequence joins TRBV10-3 and TRBJ1-3; D possibly corresponds to TRBD1 (6 bases). The V gene's germline CDR1 is ENHRY and CDR2 SYGVKD. The length of the CDR3 is 18 residues. The V end was cut by 6 bases, the J end by 8 bases, with 29 bases between. The CDR3 loop reads CAISRGQFLIAPEDTIYF. For the CDR3, the DNA is TGTGCCATCAGCAGAGGACAGTTTCTCATTGCCCCGGAAGACACCATATATTTT.

The V call is TRBV23-1, the J call TRBJ1-1; D unclear. TRBV23-1 is an ORF for which the function is uncertain. V was trimmed by 2 bases and J by 0 bases, leaving 10 bases between them. This CDR3 has 15 amino acids. The CDR3 sequence: CASSQRYGLNTEAFF. DNA of the CDR3: TGCGCCAGCAGTCAACGATACGGACTGAACACTGAAGCTTTCTTT.

The chain recombines TRBV2 with TRBJ1-3; no reliable D call. CDR3 length equals 16 residues. Germline-derived CDR1 and CDR2 are SNHLY and FYNNEI. Deletions cut 4 bases from V and 0 bases from J, with 13 bases between. This chain's CDR3 is CASSAVVSGSGNTIYF. CDR3 in DNA: TGTGCCAGCAGTGCGGTGGTCTCCGGCTCTGGAAACACCATATATTTT.